This T cell receptor beta chain was obtained from a study of Ad26.COV2.S vaccination and SARS-CoV-2 variants. Germline CDR1 and CDR2: SGHDT and YYEEEE. V lost 3 bases to trimming and J lost 4 bases; unmatched junction nucleotides: 2. The CDR3 runs to 14 residues. The sample's treatment: around 19 received Ad26.COV2.S at low or high dose, single or two shots; a few received placebo; per-sample allocation not given. The samples date from day 63 after the first vaccine or placebo injection. As regards this clone: This specimen includes other DNA sequences encoding the same CDR3.

TCRdb's copy holds only in-frame clones and misses some; the assay was immunoSEQ multiplex PCR. Of about 400,000 clones listed, approximately 90% are singletons. Here the sequenced sample was peripheral blood, taken in a trial of Ad26.COV2.S vaccine versus placebo. The rearrangement joins TRBV5-6 to TRBJ2-1, with TRBD2 matching 9 bases. The TCR comes from a person between 18 and 60 years old who received the Ad26.COV2.S COVID-19 vaccine or a placebo. CDR3 nucleotides: TGTGCCAGCAGCTCCGGACTAGCGTACAATGAGCAGTTCTTC. Translated, it gives CASSSGLAYNEQFF.